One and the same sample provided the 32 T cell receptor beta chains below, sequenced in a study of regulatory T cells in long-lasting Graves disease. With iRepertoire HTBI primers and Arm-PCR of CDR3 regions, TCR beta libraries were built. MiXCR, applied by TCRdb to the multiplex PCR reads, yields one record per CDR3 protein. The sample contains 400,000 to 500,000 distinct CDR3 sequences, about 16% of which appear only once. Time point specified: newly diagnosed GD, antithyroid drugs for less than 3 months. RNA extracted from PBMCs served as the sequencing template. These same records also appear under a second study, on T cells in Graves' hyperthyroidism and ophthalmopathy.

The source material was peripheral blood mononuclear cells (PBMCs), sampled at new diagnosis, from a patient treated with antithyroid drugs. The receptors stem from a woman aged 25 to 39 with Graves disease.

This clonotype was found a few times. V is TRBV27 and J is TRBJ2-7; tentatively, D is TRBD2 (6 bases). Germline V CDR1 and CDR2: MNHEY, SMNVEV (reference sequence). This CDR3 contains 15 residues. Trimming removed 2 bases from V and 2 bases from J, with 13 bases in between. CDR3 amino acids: CASSLQGGIPYEQYF. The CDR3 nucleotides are TGTGCCAGCAGTTTACAGGGAGGTATTCCCTACGAGCAGTACTTC.

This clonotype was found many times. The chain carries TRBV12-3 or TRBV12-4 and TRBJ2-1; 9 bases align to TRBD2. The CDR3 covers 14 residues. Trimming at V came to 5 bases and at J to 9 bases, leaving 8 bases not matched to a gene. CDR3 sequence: CASSTKREDLEQFF. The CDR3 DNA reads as TGTGCCAGCAGTACCAAGCGGGAGGACCTTGAGCAGTTCTTC.

As DNA, the CDR3 is TGCAGTGCTAGAGATTTAAGCGGGAGGTTGGGCACAGATACGCAGTATTTT. Translation gives CSARDLSGRLGTDTQYF. The rearrangement links TRBV20-1 to TRBJ2-3; 9 bases map to TRBD2. The CDR3 is 17 residues long. V was pared by 0 bases and J by 1 base, with 8 bases of the junction left unmatched. Germline CDR1 reads DFQATT; CDR2 reads SNEGSKA (reference sequence).

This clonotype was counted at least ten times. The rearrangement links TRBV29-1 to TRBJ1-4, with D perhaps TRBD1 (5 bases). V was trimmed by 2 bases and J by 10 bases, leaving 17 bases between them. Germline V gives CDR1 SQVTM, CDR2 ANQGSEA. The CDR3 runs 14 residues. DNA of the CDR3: TGCAGCGTTGAAACAGGCCTCGGGGTACCAAAACTGTTTTTT. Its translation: CSVETGLGVPKLFF.

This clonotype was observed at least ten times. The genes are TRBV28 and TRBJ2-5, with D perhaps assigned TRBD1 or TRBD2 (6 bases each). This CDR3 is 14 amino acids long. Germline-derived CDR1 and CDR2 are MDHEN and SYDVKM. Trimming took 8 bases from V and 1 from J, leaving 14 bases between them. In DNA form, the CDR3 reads TGTGCCAGCCTCGGAGGAGGGGGCCAAGAGACCCAGTACTTC. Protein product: CASLGGGGQETQYF.

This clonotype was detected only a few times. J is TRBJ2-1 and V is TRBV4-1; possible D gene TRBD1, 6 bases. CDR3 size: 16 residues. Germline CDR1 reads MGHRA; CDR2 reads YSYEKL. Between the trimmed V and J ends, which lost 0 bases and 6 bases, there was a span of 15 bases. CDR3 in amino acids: CASSQDDRLFANEQFF. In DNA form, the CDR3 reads TGCGCCAGCAGCCAAGATGACAGGTTGTTCGCCAATGAGCAGTTCTTC.

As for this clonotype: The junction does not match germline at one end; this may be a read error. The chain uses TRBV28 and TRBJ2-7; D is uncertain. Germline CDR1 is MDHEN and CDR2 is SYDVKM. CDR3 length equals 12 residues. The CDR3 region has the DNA TGTGCCGGCAGTCCAGGAGTTGGGGAGCAGTACTTC. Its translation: CAGSPGVGEQYF.

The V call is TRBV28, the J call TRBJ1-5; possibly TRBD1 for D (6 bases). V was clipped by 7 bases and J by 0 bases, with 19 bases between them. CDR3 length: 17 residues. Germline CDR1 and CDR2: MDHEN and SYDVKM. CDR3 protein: CASTPEGEVYSNQPQHF. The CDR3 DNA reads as TGTGCCAGCACGCCCGAGGGGGAAGTTTATAGCAATCAGCCCCAGCATTTT.

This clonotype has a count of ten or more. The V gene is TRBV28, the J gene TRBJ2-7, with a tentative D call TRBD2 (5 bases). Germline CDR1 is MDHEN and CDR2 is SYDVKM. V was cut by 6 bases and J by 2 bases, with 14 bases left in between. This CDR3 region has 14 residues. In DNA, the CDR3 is TGTGCCAGCAGCCCTCTCGGGGTCCCCTACGAGCAGTACTTC. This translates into CASSPLGVPYEQYF.

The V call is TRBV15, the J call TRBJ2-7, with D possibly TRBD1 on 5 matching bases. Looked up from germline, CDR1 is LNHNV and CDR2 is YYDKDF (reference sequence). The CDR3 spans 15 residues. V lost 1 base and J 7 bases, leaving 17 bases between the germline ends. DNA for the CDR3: TGTGCCACCAGCAGAGGCTACGACAGTAGGGTGGAGCAGTACTTC. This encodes CATSRGYDSRVEQYF.

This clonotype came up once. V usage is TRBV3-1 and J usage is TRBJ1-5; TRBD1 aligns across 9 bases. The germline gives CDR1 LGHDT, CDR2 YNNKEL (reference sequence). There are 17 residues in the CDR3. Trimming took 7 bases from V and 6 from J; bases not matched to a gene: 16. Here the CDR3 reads CASTRGAGQGGSQPQHF. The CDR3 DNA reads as TGTGCCAGCACCCGAGGGGCGGGACAGGGAGGCAGTCAGCCCCAGCATTTT.

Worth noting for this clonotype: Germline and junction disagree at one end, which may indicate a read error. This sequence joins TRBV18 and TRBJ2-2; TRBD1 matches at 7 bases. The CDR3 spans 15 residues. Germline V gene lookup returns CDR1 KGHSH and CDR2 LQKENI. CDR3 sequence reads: CASSPDRANTRELFF. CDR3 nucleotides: TGTGCCAGCTCACCCGACAGGGCAAACACCCGGGAGCTGTTTTTT.

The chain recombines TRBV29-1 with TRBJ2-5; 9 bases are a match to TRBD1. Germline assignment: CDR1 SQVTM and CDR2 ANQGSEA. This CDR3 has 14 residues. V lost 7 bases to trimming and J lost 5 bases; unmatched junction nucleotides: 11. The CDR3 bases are TGCAGCGCCGACGCAGGGACAGGGAGGGAGACCCAGTACTTC. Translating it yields CSADAGTGRETQYF.

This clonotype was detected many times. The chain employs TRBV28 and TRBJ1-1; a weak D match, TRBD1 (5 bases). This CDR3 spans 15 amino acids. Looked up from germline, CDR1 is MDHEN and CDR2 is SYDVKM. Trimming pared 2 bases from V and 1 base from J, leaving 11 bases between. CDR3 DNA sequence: TGTGCCAGCAGTTTACTCCGACAGAGGAACACTGAAGCTTTCTTT. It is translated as CASSLLRQRNTEAFF. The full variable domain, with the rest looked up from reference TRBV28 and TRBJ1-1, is DVKVTQSSRYLVKRTGEKVFLECVQDMDHENMFWYRQDPGLGLRLIYFSYDVKMKEKGDIPEGYSVSREKKERFSLILESASTNQTSMYLCASSLLRQRNTEAFFGQGTRLTVV.

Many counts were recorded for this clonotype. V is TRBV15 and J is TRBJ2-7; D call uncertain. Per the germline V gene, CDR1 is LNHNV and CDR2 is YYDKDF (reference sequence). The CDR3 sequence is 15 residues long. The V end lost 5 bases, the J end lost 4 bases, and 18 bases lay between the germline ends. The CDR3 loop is CATSAALSGSYEQYF. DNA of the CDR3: TGTGCCACCAGCGCCGCGCTCTCTGGGTCTTACGAGCAGTACTTC.

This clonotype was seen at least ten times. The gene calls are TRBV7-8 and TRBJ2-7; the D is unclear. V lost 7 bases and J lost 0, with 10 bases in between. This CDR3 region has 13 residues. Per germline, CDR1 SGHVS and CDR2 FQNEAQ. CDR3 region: CASKRAYSYEQYF. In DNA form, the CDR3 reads TGTGCCAGCAAACGAGCATACTCCTACGAGCAGTACTTC.

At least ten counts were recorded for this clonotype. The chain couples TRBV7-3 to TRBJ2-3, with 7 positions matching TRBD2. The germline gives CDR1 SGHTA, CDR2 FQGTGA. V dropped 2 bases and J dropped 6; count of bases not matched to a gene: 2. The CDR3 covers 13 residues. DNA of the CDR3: TGTGCCAGCAGCTTACAGGGAGGGGATACGCAGTATTTT. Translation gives CASSLQGGDTQYF.

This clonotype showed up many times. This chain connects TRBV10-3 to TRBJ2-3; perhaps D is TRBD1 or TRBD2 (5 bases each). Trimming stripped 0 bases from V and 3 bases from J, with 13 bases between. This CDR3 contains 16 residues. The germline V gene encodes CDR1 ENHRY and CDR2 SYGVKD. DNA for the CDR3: TGTGCCATCAGTGAGTCGTCAGGGACGGATACAGATACGCAGTATTTT. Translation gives CAISESSGTDTDTQYF.

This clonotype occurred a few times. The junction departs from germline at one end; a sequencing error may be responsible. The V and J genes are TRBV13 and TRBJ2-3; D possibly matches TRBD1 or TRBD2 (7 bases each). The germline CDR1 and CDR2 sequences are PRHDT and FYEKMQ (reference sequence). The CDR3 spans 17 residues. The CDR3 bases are TGCGCCAGCAGCTCCCCAGGGGGGAGGGGGCGCACAGATACGCAGTATTTT. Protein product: CASSSPGGRGRTDTQYF.

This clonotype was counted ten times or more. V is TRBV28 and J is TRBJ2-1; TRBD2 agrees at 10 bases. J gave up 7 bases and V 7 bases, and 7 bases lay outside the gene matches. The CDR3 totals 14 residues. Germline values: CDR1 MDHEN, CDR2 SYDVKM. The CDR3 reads CASTWGLASNEQFF. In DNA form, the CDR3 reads TGTGCCAGCACCTGGGGACTAGCGAGTAATGAGCAGTTCTTC.

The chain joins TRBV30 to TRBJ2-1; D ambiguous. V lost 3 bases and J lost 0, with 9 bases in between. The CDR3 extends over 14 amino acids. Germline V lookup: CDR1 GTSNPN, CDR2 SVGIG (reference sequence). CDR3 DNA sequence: TGTGCCTGGAGGCGGCGACTCTCCTACAATGAGCAGTTCTTC. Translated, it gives CAWRRRLSYNEQFF. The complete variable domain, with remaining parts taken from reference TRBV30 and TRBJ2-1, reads SQTIHQWPATLVQPVGSPLSLECTVEGTSNPNLYWYRQAAGRGLQLLFYSVGIGQISSEVPQNLSASRPQDRQFILSSKKLLLSDSGFYLCAWRRRLSYNEQFFGPGTRLTVL.

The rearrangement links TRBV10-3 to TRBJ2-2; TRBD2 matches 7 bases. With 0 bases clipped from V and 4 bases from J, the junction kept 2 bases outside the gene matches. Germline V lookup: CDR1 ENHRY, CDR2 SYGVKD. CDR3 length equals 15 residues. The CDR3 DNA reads TGTGCCATCAGTGAGTCGGGCGGGAGCACCGGGGAGCTGTTTTTT. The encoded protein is CAISESGGSTGELFF.

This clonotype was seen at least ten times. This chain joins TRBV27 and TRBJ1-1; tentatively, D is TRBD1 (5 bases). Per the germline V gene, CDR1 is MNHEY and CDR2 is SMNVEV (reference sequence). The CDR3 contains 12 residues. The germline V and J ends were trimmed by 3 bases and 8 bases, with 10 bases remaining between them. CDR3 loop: CASSLVGQEAFF. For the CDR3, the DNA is TGTGCCAGCAGTTTGGTAGGACAAGAAGCTTTCTTT.

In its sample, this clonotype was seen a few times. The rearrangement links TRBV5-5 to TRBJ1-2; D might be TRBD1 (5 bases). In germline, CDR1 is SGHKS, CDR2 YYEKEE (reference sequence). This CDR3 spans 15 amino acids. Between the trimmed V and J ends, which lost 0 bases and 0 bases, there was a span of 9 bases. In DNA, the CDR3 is TGTGCCAGCAGCTTGGGACAGCCGCCTAACTATGGCTACACCTTC. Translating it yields CASSLGQPPNYGYTF.

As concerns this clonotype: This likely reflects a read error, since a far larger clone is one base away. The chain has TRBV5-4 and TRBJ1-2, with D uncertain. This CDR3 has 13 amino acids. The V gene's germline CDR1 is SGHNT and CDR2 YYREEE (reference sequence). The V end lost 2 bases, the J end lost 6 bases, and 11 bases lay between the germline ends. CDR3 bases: TGTGCCAGCAGCTTAGCGAGCGCGAATGGCTACACCTTC. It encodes CASSLASANGYTF.

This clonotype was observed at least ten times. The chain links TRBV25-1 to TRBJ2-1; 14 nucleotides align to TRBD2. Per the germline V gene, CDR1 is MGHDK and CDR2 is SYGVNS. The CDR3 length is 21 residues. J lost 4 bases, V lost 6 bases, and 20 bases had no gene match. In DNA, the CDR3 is TGTGCCAGCAGGGGTAGGAGGCATGGAGGACTAGCGGGAGGACCATACAATGAGCAGTTCTTC. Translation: CASRGRRHGGLAGGPYNEQFF.

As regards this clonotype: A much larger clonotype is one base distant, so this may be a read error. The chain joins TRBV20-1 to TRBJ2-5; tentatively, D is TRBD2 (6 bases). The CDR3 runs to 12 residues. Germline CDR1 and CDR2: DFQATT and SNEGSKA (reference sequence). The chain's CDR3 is CSVPFRGETRYF. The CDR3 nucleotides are TGCAGTGTCCCGTTCCGCGGGGAGACCCGGTACTTC.

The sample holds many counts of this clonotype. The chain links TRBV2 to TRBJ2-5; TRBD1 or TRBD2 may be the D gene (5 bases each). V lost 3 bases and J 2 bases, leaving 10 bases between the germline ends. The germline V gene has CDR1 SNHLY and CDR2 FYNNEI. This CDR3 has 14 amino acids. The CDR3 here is CASSETGGQETQYF. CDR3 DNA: TGTGCCAGCAGTGAGACTGGGGGACAAGAGACCCAGTACTTC.

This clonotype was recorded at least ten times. The CDR3 loop reads CASSQGQPDATNEKLFF. The CDR3 DNA sequence: TGCGCCAGCAGCCAAGGACAGCCCGATGCAACTAATGAAAAACTGTTTTTT. V gene TRBV4-1 combines with J gene TRBJ1-4; D perhaps matches TRBD1 (5 bases). Germline V gene sequence: CDR1 MGHRA, CDR2 YSYEKL. This CDR3 has 17 residues. Trimming pared 1 base from V and 0 bases from J, leaving 12 bases between.

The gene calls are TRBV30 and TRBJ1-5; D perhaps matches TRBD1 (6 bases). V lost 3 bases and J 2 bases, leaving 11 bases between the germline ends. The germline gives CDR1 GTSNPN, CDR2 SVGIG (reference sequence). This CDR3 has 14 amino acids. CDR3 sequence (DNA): TGTGCCTGGAGCCAGGGGCGCCGCAATCAGCCCCAGCATTTT. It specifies CAWSQGRRNQPQHF.

CDR3 in amino acids: CASSYSGTPPDTQYF. CDR3 sequence (DNA): TGTGCCAGCAGTTATTCCGGGACACCTCCAGATACGCAGTATTTT. J is TRBJ2-3 and V is TRBV6-5; a possible D gene is TRBD1 (6 bases). The CDR3 has 15 residues. The germline V gene encodes CDR1 MNHEY and CDR2 SVGAGI. The germline V and J ends were trimmed by 3 bases and 4 bases, with 14 bases remaining between them.

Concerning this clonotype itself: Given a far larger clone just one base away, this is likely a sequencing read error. CDR3 sequence: CAGSLRLAGYNEQFF. CDR3 nucleotide sequence: TGTGCCGGCAGCCTGCGACTAGCGGGATACAATGAGCAGTTCTTC. The rearrangement links TRBV7-8 to TRBJ2-1; the match to TRBD2 covers 11 bases. Germline V gene data show CDR1 as SGHVS and CDR2 as FQNEAQ. This CDR3 has 15 amino acids.